What follows are 11 T cell receptor beta chains derived from one specimen sequenced in a study of T cells after yellow fever vaccination. In TCRdb, the 5' RACE reads were re-called with MiXCR into one record per CDR3 protein. The sample holds some 670,000 distinct CDR3 sequences, over 9% seen once. Sequenced material: PBMCs, taken on the day of the yellow fever booster vaccination. Source of these receptors: a young man who received the YFV17D yellow fever vaccine.

This clonotype was recorded many times. V and J are TRBV10-3 and TRBJ2-2, with 9 bases aligning to TRBD2. The CDR3 loop spans 16 amino acids. Germline V CDR1 and CDR2: ENHRY, SYGVKD. With V trimmed by 3 bases and J by 6 bases, 8 bases remained unmatched. CDR3 protein: CAISEAGGRGAGELFF. CDR3 coding DNA: TGTGCCATCAGTGAAGCGGGAGGCCGCGGAGCCGGGGAGCTGTTTTTT.

This rearrangement joins TRBV5-1 to TRBJ2-3; the D is unclear. The germline V and J ends were trimmed by 0 bases and 0 bases, with 8 bases remaining between them. Germline V gene lookup returns CDR1 SGHRS and CDR2 YFSETQ. The CDR3 contains 15 residues. CDR3 sequence (DNA): TGCGCCAGCAGCTTGGATGTCGGTAGCACAGATACGCAGTATTTT. This gives the protein CASSLDVGSTDTQYF. The variable domain in full, with the rest retrieved from reference TRBV5-1 and TRBJ2-3, is KAGVTQTPRYLIKTRGQQVTLSCSPISGHRSVSWYQQTPGQGLQFLFEYFSETQRNKGNFPGRFSGRQFSNSRSEMNVSTLELGDSALYLCASSLDVGSTDTQYFGPGTRLTVL.

The chain links TRBV7-2 to TRBJ2-2; D possibly corresponds to TRBD2 (6 bases). Germline values: CDR1 SGHTA, CDR2 FQGNSA. This CDR3 has 14 residues. With 5 bases removed from V and 0 bases from J, the gap between germline ends came to 7 bases. This CDR3 reads CASSGGPNTGELFF. In DNA, the CDR3 is TGTGCCAGCAGCGGAGGGCCGAACACCGGGGAGCTGTTTTTT.

The V gene is TRBV5-1, the J gene TRBJ2-3; 15 bases match TRBD2. Looked up from germline, CDR1 is SGHRS and CDR2 is YFSETQ. Unmatched junction bases numbered 3, after V lost 4 bases and J lost 3 bases. CDR3 size: 16 residues. The CDR3 DNA reads TGCGCCAGCAGCAGGGGACTAGCGGGAGGAACAGATACGCAGTATTTT. The encoded protein is CASSRGLAGGTDTQYF.

This clonotype was detected a few times. The rearrangement joins TRBV12-3 or TRBV12-4 to TRBJ2-1, with 10 bases identical to TRBD2. This CDR3 has 13 residues. V dropped 8 bases and J dropped 5; count of bases not matched to a gene: 3. CDR3 sequence (DNA): TGTGCCAGCTGGACTAGCGGAAACAATGAGCAGTTCTTC. Protein sequence: CASWTSGNNEQFF.

The gene calls are TRBV12-3 or TRBV12-4 and TRBJ1-4; D remains ambiguous. V dropped 4 bases and J dropped 5 bases, with 14 bases sitting between them. The CDR3 is 15 residues long. The CDR3 DNA reads as TGTGCCAGCAGTTCCTACTTTACCATGAATGAAAAACTGTTTTTT. This codes for CASSSYFTMNEKLFF.

The chain's CDR3 is CARSLVLAVTYNEQFF. The CDR3 bases are TGTGCCAGAAGCTTGGTACTAGCGGTAACCTACAATGAGCAGTTCTTC. The genes are TRBV5-3 and TRBJ2-1; 8 bases agree with TRBD2. TRBV5-3 is assigned to the ORF class and has an uncertain function. This CDR3 has 16 residues. The J segment lost 2 bases and the V segment lost 0 bases, leaving 4 bases of the junction unmatched.

The chain is built from TRBV3-1 and TRBJ2-2; 8 positions match TRBD1. Germline assignment: CDR1 LGHDT and CDR2 YNNKEL (reference sequence). The CDR3 loop spans 15 amino acids. Unmatched junction bases numbered 4, after V lost 3 bases and J lost 4 bases. Here the CDR3 reads CASSHGQGRTGELFF. CDR3 DNA: TGTGCCAGCAGCCACGGACAGGGTCGCACCGGGGAGCTGTTTTTT.

This chain joins TRBV23-1 and TRBJ2-7; D call uncertain. TRBV23-1 is an ORF, with its function uncertain. The length of the CDR3 is 17 residues. V gave up 0 bases and J gave up 2 bases, with 17 bases separating them. The CDR3 DNA sequence: TGCGCCAGCAGTCAATCGGCAATACCGTCCAAAACCTACGAGCAGTACTTC. Protein sequence: CASSQSAIPSKTYEQYF.

The table lists this clonotype with many counts. This chain joins TRBV7-9 and TRBJ2-1, with D possibly being TRBD1 (6 bases). There are 11 residues in the CDR3. Trimming removed 6 bases from V and 9 bases from J, with 9 bases in between. CDR1 SEHNR and CDR2 FQNEAQ come from the germline V gene (reference sequence). The CDR3 DNA sequence: TGTGCCAGCAGTCAACAGGGTGAGCAGTTCTTC. It is translated as CASSQQGEQFF.

This clonotype was detected only a few times. The chain couples TRBV12-3 or TRBV12-4 to TRBJ2-5; 8 bases agree with TRBD1. V was pared by 7 bases and J by 8 bases, with 6 bases of the junction left unmatched. The CDR3 has 12 amino acids. This chain's CDR3 is CASNGQGRTQYF. CDR3 DNA sequence: TGTGCCAGCAACGGACAGGGACGCACCCAGTACTTC.